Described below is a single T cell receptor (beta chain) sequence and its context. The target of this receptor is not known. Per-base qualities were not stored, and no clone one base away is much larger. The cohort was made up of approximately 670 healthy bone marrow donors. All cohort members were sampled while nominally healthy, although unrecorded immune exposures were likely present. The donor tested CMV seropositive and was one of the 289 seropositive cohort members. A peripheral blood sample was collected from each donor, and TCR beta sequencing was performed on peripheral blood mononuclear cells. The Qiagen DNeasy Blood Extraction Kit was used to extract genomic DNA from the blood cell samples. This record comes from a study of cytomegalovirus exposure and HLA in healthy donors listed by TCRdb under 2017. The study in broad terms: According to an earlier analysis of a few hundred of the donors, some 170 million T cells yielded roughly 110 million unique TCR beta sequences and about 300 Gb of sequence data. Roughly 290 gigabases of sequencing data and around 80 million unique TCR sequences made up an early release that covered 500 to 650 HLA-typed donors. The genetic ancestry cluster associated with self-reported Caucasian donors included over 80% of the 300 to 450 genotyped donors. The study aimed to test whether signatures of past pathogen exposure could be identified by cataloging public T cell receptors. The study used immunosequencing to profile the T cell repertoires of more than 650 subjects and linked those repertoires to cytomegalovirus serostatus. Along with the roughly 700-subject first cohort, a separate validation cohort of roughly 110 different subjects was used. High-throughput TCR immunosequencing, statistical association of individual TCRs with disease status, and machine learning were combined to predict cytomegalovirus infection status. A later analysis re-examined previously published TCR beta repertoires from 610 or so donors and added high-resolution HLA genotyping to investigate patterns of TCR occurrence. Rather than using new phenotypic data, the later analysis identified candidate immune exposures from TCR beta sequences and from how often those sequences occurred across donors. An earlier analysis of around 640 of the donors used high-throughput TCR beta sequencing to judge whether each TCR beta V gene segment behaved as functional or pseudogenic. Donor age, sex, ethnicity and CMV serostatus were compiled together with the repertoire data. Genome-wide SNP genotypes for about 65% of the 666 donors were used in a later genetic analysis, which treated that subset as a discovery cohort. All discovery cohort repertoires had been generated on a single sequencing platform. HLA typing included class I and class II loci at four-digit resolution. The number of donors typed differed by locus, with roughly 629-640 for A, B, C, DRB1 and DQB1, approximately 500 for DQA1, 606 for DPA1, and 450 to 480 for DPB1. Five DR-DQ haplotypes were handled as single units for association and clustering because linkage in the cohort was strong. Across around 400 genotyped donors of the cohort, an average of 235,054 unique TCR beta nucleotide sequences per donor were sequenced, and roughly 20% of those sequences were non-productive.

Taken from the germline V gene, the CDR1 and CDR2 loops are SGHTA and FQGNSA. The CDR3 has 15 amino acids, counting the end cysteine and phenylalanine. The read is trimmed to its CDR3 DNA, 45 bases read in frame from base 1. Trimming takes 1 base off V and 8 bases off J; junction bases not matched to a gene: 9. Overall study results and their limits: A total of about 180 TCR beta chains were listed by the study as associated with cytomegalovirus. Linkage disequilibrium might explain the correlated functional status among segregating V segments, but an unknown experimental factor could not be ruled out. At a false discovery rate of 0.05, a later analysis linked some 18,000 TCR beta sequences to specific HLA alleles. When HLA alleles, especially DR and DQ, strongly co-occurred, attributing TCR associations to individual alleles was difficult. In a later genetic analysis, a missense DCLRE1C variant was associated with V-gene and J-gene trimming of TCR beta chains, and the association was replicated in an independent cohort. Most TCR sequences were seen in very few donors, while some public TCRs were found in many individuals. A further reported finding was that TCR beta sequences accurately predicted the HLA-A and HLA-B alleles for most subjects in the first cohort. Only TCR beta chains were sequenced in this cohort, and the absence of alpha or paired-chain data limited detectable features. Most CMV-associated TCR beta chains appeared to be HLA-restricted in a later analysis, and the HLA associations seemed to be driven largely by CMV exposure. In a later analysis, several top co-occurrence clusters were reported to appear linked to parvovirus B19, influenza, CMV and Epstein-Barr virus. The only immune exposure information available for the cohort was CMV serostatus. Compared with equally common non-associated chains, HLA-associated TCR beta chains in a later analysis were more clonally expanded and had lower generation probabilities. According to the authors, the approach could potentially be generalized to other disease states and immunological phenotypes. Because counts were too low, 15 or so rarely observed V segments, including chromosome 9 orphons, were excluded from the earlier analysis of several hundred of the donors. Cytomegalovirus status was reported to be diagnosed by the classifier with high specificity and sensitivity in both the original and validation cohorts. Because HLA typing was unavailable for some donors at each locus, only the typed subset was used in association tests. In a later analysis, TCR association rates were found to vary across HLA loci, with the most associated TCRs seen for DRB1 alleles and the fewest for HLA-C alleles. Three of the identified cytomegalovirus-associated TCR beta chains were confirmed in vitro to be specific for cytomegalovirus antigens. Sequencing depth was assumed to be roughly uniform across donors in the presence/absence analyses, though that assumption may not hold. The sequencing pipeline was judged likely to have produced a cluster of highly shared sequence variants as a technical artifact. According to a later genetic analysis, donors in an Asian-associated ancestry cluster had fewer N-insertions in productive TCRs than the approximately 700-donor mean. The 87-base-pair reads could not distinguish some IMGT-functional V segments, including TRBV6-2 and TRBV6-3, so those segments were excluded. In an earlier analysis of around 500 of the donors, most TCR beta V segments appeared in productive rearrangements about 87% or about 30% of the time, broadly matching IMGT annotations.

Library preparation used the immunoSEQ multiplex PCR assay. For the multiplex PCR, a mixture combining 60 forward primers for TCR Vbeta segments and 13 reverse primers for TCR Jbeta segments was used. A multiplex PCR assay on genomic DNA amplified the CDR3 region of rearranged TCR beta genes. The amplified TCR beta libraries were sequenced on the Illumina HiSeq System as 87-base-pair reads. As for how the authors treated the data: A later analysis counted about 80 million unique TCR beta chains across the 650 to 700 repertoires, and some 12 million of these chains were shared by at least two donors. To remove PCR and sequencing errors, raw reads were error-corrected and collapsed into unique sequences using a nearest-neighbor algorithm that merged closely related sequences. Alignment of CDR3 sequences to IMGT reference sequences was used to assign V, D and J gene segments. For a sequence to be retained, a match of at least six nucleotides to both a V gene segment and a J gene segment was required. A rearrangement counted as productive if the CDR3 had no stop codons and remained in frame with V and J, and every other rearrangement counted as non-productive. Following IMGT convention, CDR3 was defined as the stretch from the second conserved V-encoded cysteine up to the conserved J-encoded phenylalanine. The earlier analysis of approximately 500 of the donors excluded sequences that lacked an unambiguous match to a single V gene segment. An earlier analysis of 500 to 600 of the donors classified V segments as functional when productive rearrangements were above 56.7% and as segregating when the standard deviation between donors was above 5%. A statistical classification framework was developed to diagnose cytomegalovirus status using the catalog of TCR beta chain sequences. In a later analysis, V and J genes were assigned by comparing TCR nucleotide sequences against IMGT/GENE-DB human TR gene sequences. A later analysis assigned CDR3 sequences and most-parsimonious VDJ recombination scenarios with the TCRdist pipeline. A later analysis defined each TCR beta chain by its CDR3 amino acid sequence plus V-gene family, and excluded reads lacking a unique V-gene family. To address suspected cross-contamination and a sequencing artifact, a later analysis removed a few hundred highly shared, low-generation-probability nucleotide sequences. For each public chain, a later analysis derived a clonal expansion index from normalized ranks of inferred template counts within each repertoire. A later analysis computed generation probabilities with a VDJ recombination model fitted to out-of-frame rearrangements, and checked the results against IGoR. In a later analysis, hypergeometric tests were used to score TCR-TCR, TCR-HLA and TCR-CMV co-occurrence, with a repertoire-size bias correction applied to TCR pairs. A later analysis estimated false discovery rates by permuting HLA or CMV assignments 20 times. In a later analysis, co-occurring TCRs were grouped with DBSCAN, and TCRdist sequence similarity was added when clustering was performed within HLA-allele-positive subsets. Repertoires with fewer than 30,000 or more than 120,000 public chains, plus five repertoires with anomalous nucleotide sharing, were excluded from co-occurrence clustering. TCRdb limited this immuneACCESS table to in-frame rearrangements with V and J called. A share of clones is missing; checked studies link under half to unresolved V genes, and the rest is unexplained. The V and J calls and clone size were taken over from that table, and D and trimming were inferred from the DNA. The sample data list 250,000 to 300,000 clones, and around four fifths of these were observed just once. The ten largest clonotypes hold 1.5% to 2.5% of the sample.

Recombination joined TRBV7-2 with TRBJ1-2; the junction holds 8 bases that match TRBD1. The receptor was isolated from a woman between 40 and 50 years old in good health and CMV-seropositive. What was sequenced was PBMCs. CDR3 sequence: CASSLERTGSLGYTF. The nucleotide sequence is TGTGCCAGCAGCTTAGAACGGACAGGGTCGTTGGGCTACACCTTC.